The 29 T cell receptor beta chains presented below share a single source sample, sequenced in a study of blood T cell repertoires in COVID-19 (dated by TCRdb to between 2020 and 2021). Library preparation was by the immunoSEQ multiplex PCR assay. The clones in this table, taken by TCRdb from immuneACCESS, are in-frame only. Not every clone is retained; where verified, under half of the shortfall comes from an unresolved V gene, and the cause of the rest is unknown. The sample table holds about 270,000 clones, of which 88% were seen once. The ten most abundant clones make up less than 3% of the sample. Sequenced sample: PBMCs or T cells enriched from blood (not recorded which). These receptors came from a woman between 50 and 59 years old who had recovered from COVID-19.

This clone was recorded a few times. The V and J genes are TRBV6-6 and TRBJ2-7, with 10 bases that match TRBD1. There are 14 residues in the CDR3. CDR1 is MNHNY, CDR2 SVGAGI, per germline (reference sequence). The V segment lost 6 bases and the J segment 7 bases; nucleotides outside the gene matches: 9. The CDR3 is CASRAGTGEGEQYF. CDR3 bases: TGTGCCAGCAGGGCCGGGACAGGGGAGGGAGAGCAGTACTTC.

This chain connects TRBV29-1 to TRBJ2-7; tentative D call: TRBD1 (7 bases). CDR3 length: 13 residues. Germline V gene data show CDR1 as SQVTM and CDR2 as ANQGSEA. V lost 6 bases to trimming and J lost 0 bases, with 12 bases between them. CDR3 sequence: CSVAGQSSYEQYF. The CDR3 DNA sequence: TGCAGCGTGGCGGGACAGTCCTCCTACGAGCAGTACTTC.

This clone is a singleton in its sample. V is TRBV4-3 and J is TRBJ1-1; 7 bases align to TRBD1. V was pared by 1 base and J by 3 bases, with 11 bases of the junction left unmatched. CDR3 length: 17 residues. Germline CDR1 and CDR2: LGHNA and YSLEER. The CDR3 here is CASSQAQQGFFDTEAFF. CDR3 coding DNA: TGCGCCAGCAGCCAAGCTCAACAGGGGTTTTTCGACACTGAAGCTTTCTTT.

The chain carries TRBV7-3 and TRBJ1-2; 7 nucleotides agree with TRBD1. The CDR3 has 14 amino acids. V dropped 1 base and J dropped 6; count of bases not matched to a gene: 5. From germline, CDR1 is SGHTA and CDR2 FQGTGA. Here the CDR3 reads CASSLKGGADGYTF. The CDR3 DNA reads TGTGCCAGCAGCTTAAAAGGGGGCGCGGATGGCTACACCTTC.

This chain links TRBV19 with TRBJ1-5, with a tentative D call TRBD1 (6 bases). With 6 bases removed from V and 2 bases from J, the gap between germline ends came to 14 bases. The germline V gene encodes CDR1 LNHDA and CDR2 SQIVND (reference sequence). This CDR3 comprises 15 residues. The CDR3 protein is CASSPQGMGNQPQHF. The CDR3 nucleotides read TGTGCCAGTAGCCCACAGGGAATGGGCAATCAGCCCCAGCATTTT.

The chain links TRBV7-2 to TRBJ2-1; 8 bases are a match to TRBD2. The J segment lost 8 bases and the V segment lost 0 bases, leaving 6 bases of the junction unmatched. Germline CDR1 and CDR2: SGHTA and FQGNSA. The CDR3 has 15 residues. In nucleotides, the CDR3 is TGTGCCAGCAGCTTAGCGGTGGAGCGGGAGTATGAGCAGTTCTTC. Its protein product is CASSLAVEREYEQFF.

The chain links TRBV5-1 to TRBJ1-6; the match to TRBD1 covers 7 bases. Trimming removed 5 bases from V and 7 bases from J; junction bases left unmatched: 12. The CDR3 loop spans 16 amino acids. Germline V gene sequence: CDR1 SGHRS, CDR2 YFSETQ. Here the CDR3 DNA reads TGCGCCAGCAGGCGTGATACAGGGGAGAGGAATTCACCCCTCCACTTT. It codes for CASRRDTGERNSPLHF.

This clone occurred once. The chain recombines TRBV6-2 or TRBV6-3 with TRBJ2-1, with 9 bases matching TRBD2. Per the germline V gene, CDR1 is MNHEY and CDR2 is SVGEGT. The CDR3 is 17 amino acids. After removal of 0 bases from V and 8 bases from J, the junction contained 11 bases not matched to a gene. CDR3 DNA sequence: TGTGCCAGCAGTTACTCGAGGCGGGGGGGGTCCGGCGATGAGCAGTTCTTC. It specifies CASSYSRRGGSGDEQFF.

This chain connects TRBV7-9 to TRBJ2-1, with a weak D call TRBD2 (6 bases). Trimming removed 5 bases at V and 0 bases at J, with 17 bases between. This CDR3 region has 17 residues. CDR1 SEHNR and CDR2 FQNEAQ come from the germline V gene (reference sequence). Here the CDR3 DNA reads TGTGCCAGCAGCCACGGTCTAGCGCAGAGCTCCTACAATGAGCAGTTCTTC. It translates to CASSHGLAQSSYNEQFF. Full variable domain (missing parts from reference TRBV7-9 and TRBJ2-1): DTGVSQNPRHKITKRGQNVTFRCDPISEHNRLYWYRQTLGQGPEFLTYFQNEAQLEKSRLLSDRFSAERPKGSFSTLEIQRTEQGDSAMYLCASSHGLAQSSYNEQFFGPGTRLTVL.

The V and J genes are TRBV15 and TRBJ1-1; D may be TRBD1 (5 bases). V shed 1 base and J shed 5 bases, with 8 bases lying between them. CDR3 length equals 13 residues. Germline V lookup: CDR1 LNHNV, CDR2 YYDKDF (reference sequence). CDR3 residues: CATSRGGTTEAFF. In DNA, the CDR3 is TGTGCCACCAGCAGAGGGGGGACTACTGAAGCTTTCTTT.

The V gene is TRBV4-1, the J gene TRBJ2-4, with 7 bases matching TRBD2. The CDR3 runs 16 residues. V trimming: 0 bases; J trimming: 6 bases; junction bases outside the gene matches: 8. The germline gives CDR1 MGHRA, CDR2 YSYEKL. The CDR3 loop reads CASSQETAGSRNIQYF. The CDR3 coding sequence is TGCGCCAGCAGCCAAGAAACAGCGGGATCACGAAACATTCAGTACTTC.

This rearrangement joins TRBV7-2 to TRBJ1-1; no firm D call. The CDR3 totals 14 residues. Germline CDR1 SGHTA, CDR2 FQGNSA. V lost 0 bases and J 0 bases, leaving 5 bases between the germline ends. The CDR3 sequence is CASSLANMNTEAFF. CDR3 bases: TGTGCCAGCAGCTTAGCAAACATGAACACTGAAGCTTTCTTT.

V and J are TRBV7-9 and TRBJ2-3, with D perhaps matching TRBD1 (6 bases). Trimming shortened V by 0 bases and J by 2 bases, and 9 bases separated the two germline ends. The CDR3 has 15 amino acids. The V gene's germline CDR1 is SEHNR and CDR2 FQNEAQ (reference sequence). This CDR3 reads CASSLAGADTDTQYF. CDR3 in DNA: TGTGCCAGCAGCTTAGCGGGGGCCGACACAGATACGCAGTATTTT. The whole variable domain, remainder taken from reference TRBV7-9 and TRBJ2-3, is DTGVSQNPRHKITKRGQNVTFRCDPISEHNRLYWYRQTLGQGPEFLTYFQNEAQLEKSRLLSDRFSAERPKGSFSTLEIQRTEQGDSAMYLCASSLAGADTDTQYFGPGTRLTVL.

The chain carries TRBV3-1 (or the pseudogene TRBV3-2) and TRBJ2-6; D gene uncertain. Trimming left V 5 bases short and J 1 base short, with 3 bases between. CDR3 length equals 13 residues. The germline V gene encodes CDR1 LGHDT and CDR2 YNNKEL (reference sequence). CDR3 protein: CASSTSGANVLTF. DNA of the CDR3: TGTGCCAGCAGCACATCTGGGGCCAACGTCCTGACTTTC.

This clone was counted a few times. The J gene is TRBJ1-5, the V gene TRBV3-1 (or the pseudogene TRBV3-2), with TRBD1 matching over 11 bases. The V gene end was trimmed by 5 bases and the J gene end by 7 bases; junction bases not matched to a gene: 7. The CDR3 has 15 amino acids. Germline V gene sequence: CDR1 LGHDT, CDR2 YNNKEL (reference sequence). Written as DNA, the CDR3 is TGTGCCAGCAGCAGAGGACAGGGGGCTTTGCAGCCCCAGCATTTT. It encodes CASSRGQGALQPQHF.

This clone occurred once. The CDR3 DNA follows: TGCGCCAGCAGCCAAGAACACAGGGCGAACACCGGGGAGCTGTTTTTT. It translates to CASSQEHRANTGELFF. The genes are TRBV4-3 and TRBJ2-2, with a tentative D call TRBD1 (6 bases). Germline CDR1 is LGHNA and CDR2 is YSLEER. Deletions cut 0 bases from V and 0 bases from J, with 8 bases between. The CDR3 totals 16 residues.

The V gene is TRBV19, the J gene TRBJ1-1; D uncertain. Per the germline V gene, CDR1 is LNHDA and CDR2 is SQIVND (reference sequence). V lost 6 bases to trimming and J lost 1 base, with 9 bases between them. This CDR3 is 13 amino acids long. Here the CDR3 reads CASRGVQNTEAFF. The CDR3 DNA reads as TGTGCCAGTAGGGGAGTTCAGAACACTGAAGCTTTCTTT.

The V gene is TRBV28, the J gene TRBJ2-5, with a tentative D call TRBD2 (5 bases). V was shortened by 3 bases and J by 0 bases, with 8 bases between the two germline ends. The germline V gene encodes CDR1 MDHEN and CDR2 SYDVKM. The length of the CDR3 is 14 residues. CDR3 amino acids: CASSFPGNQETQYF. The CDR3 nucleotides are TGTGCCAGCAGTTTTCCCGGGAACCAAGAGACCCAGTACTTC.

This clone was counted only a few times. The J gene is TRBJ2-2, the V gene TRBV28; 7 positions match TRBD1. V was clipped by 6 bases and J by 6 bases; unmatched bases: 7. The germline V gene has CDR1 MDHEN and CDR2 SYDVKM. The CDR3 sequence is 14 residues long. CDR3 protein: CASRPYRGAGELFF. The DNA for the CDR3 is TGTGCCAGCAGACCATACAGGGGCGCCGGGGAGCTGTTTTTT.

The chain carries TRBV28 and TRBJ1-1; D uncertain. Trimming took off 5 bases at V and 4 bases at J, with 17 bases between the two ends. CDR1 is MDHEN, CDR2 SYDVKM, per germline. The length of the CDR3 is 15 residues. CDR3 loop: CASSPVRGGITEAFF. The DNA for the CDR3 is TGTGCCAGCAGTCCCGTTAGAGGAGGGATCACTGAAGCTTTCTTT.

This clone appeared a single time. The chain recombines TRBV5-1 with TRBJ2-1; 7 bases match TRBD1. Germline assignment: CDR1 SGHRS and CDR2 YFSETQ. CDR3 length: 15 residues. Trimming at V came to 1 base and at J to 4 bases, leaving 5 bases not matched to a gene. This CDR3 reads CASSLNDRAYNEQFF. DNA of the CDR3: TGCGCCAGCAGCTTGAATGACAGGGCTTACAATGAGCAGTTCTTC.

This chain joins TRBV7-2 and TRBJ2-2; D gene unclear. The CDR3 totals 16 residues. Deletions cut 3 bases from V and 0 bases from J, with 11 bases between. CDR1 is SGHTA and CDR2 is FQGNSA in the germline V gene. CDR3 protein: CASSFFSSPNTGELFF. CDR3 in DNA: TGTGCCAGCAGCTTTTTCTCCTCCCCGAACACCGGGGAGCTGTTTTTT.

The rearrangement uses TRBV12-3 or TRBV12-4 and TRBJ1-1; no definite D call. CDR3 size: 13 residues. V lost 3 bases and J 1 base, leaving 6 bases between the germline ends. The CDR3 nucleotides are TGTGCCAGCAGTTTTACGGGGAACACTGAAGCTTTCTTT. It translates to CASSFTGNTEAFF.

Only a few counts were recorded for this clone. V and J are TRBV20-1 and TRBJ1-1, with TRBD1 identical over 7 bases. Germline V gene sequence: CDR1 DFQATT, CDR2 SNEGSKA (reference sequence). The ends lost 6 bases at V and 8 bases at J; junction bases unmatched: 6. The CDR3 totals 11 residues. CDR3 region: CSATDRTEAFF. The CDR3 DNA follows: TGCAGTGCCACGGACAGGACCGAAGCTTTCTTT.

The chain recombines TRBV5-6 with TRBJ1-2; TRBD1 matches 9 bases. Looked up from germline, CDR1 is SGHDT and CDR2 is YYEEEE. This CDR3 has 14 residues. J was trimmed by 3 bases and V by 6 bases; bases with no gene match: 6. The CDR3 reads CASNLRDRDYGYTF. The CDR3 DNA follows: TGTGCCAGCAACTTAAGGGACAGGGACTATGGCTACACCTTC.

The chain is built from TRBV7-3 and TRBJ1-5; D gene ambiguous. The CDR3 is made up of 14 amino acids. V lost 5 bases and J lost 5, with 13 bases in between. Germline loops: CDR1 SGHTA, CDR2 FQGTGA. The CDR3 sequence: CASSPTLGDQPQHF. DNA for the CDR3: TGTGCCAGCAGCCCCACCCTAGGAGATCAGCCCCAGCATTTT.

This chain uses TRBV5-5 with TRBJ1-1; 8 bases agree with TRBD1. Trimming at V came to 4 bases and at J to 7 bases, leaving 6 bases not matched to a gene. Per germline, CDR1 SGHKS and CDR2 YYEKEE (reference sequence). The CDR3 runs 13 residues. This CDR3 is CASSVDRGYEAFF. The CDR3 DNA reads TGTGCCAGCAGCGTCGACAGGGGCTATGAAGCTTTCTTT.

The CDR3 here is CASSSDYTGQSYGYTF. The DNA of the CDR3 is TGCGCCAGCAGCTCAGATTACACGGGACAGAGCTATGGCTACACCTTC. The chain couples TRBV5-1 to TRBJ1-2; 7 nucleotides agree with TRBD1. The V segment lost 3 bases and the J segment 4 bases; nucleotides outside the gene matches: 12. The CDR3 extends over 16 amino acids. Germline lookup yields CDR1 SGHRS and CDR2 YFSETQ.

V usage is TRBV9 and J usage is TRBJ2-1, with D maybe TRBD1 (6 bases). CDR3 length equals 15 residues. The germline V and J ends were trimmed by 4 bases and 5 bases, with 16 bases remaining between them. Germline V gives CDR1 SGDLS, CDR2 YYNGEE. CDR3 residues: CASSPHLGQNNEQFF. CDR3 DNA sequence: TGTGCCAGCAGCCCCCACTTAGGACAGAACAATGAGCAGTTCTTC. The full variable domain, in which reference TRBV9 and TRBJ2-1 provide the parts outside the CDR3, is DSGVTQTPKHLITATGQRVTLRCSPRSGDLSVYWYQQSLDQGLQFLIQYYNGEERAKGNILERFSAQQFPDLHSELNLSSLELGDSALYFCASSPHLGQNNEQFFGPGTRLTVL.